Shown below are 9 T cell receptor beta chains from a single sample sequenced in a study of blood T cell repertoires in COVID-19. This table comes from immunoSEQ multiplex PCR, and its TCRdb copy is limited to in-frame clones, with some not included. The sample includes around 380,000 clones, over 75% of them seen just once. Sequenced sample: PBMCs or T cells enriched from blood (not recorded which). The receptors here all came from a man aged 30 to 39 who had recovered from COVID-19.

The rearrangement uses TRBV5-1 and TRBJ1-4; 7 nucleotides line up with TRBD1. V lost 5 bases, J lost 7 bases, and 8 bases stayed unmatched. CDR3 size: 14 residues. CDR1 and CDR2 from the germline V gene are SGHRS and YFSETQ. The CDR3: CASSSGTVPEKLFF. CDR3 coding DNA: TGCGCCAGCAGTTCTGGGACAGTGCCTGAAAAACTGTTTTTT. The entire variable domain, with the rest obtained from reference TRBV5-1 and TRBJ1-4, is as follows: KAGVTQTPRYLIKTRGQQVTLSCSPISGHRSVSWYQQTPGQGLQFLFEYFSETQRNKGNFPGRFSGRQFSNSRSEMNVSTLELGDSALYLCASSSGTVPEKLFFGSGTQLSVL.

In this sample, this clone turned up a few times. The chain uses TRBV6-1 and TRBJ1-6; D remains unclear. CDR3 size: 13 residues. V lost 1 base and J lost 9, with 7 bases in between. Germline V gene lookup returns CDR1 MNHNS and CDR2 SASEGT. In DNA form, the CDR3 reads TGTGCCAGCAGTGAAGTCTACGGTTCACCCCTCCACTTT. Its translation is CASSEVYGSPLHF.

This chain joins TRBV5-1 and TRBJ2-2; 14 nucleotides match TRBD2. The V gene's germline CDR1 is SGHRS and CDR2 YFSETQ. The length of the CDR3 is 16 residues. V lost 2 bases, J lost 7 bases, and 4 bases stayed unmatched. CDR3 in DNA: TGCGCCAGCAGCTTAGGGACTAGCGGGGGAGTCGGGGAGCTGTTTTTT. Translating it yields CASSLGTSGGVGELFF.

Details on this clone: The same CDR3 is also encoded by other DNA sequences in this sample. This sequence joins TRBV20-1 and TRBJ2-1; 11 bases agree with TRBD2. The V segment lost 3 bases and the J segment 3 bases; nucleotides outside the gene matches: 4. CDR3 length equals 15 residues. The V gene's germline CDR1 is DFQATT and CDR2 SNEGSKA (reference sequence). CDR3: CSASPLAGGYNEQFF. The CDR3 nucleotides are TGCAGTGCTAGTCCCCTAGCGGGGGGCTACAATGAGCAGTTCTTC.

This clone was seen once. The chain recombines TRBV27 with TRBJ1-2; 7 bases are a match to TRBD1. V shed 5 bases and J 7 bases; nucleotides not matched to a gene: 13. Germline CDR1 and CDR2: MNHEY and SMNVEV (reference sequence). The CDR3 is 15 residues long. The CDR3 sequence: CASSKNPDRVGGYTF. For the CDR3, the DNA is TGTGCCAGCAGTAAAAACCCTGACAGGGTGGGTGGCTACACCTTC.

The gene calls are TRBV3-1 (or the pseudogene TRBV3-2) and TRBJ2-5; D is possibly TRBD1 (5 bases). This CDR3 has 12 amino acids. Germline CDR1 LGHDT, CDR2 YNNKEL (reference sequence). V lost 6 bases and J 5 bases, leaving 10 bases between the germline ends. CDR3 sequence: CASRQAGETQYF. The CDR3 bases are TGTGCCAGCAGACAGGCAGGGGAGACCCAGTACTTC.

The chain has TRBV19 and TRBJ1-1, with a tentative D call TRBD1 (5 bases). The V and J ends lost 10 bases and 6 bases respectively, with 15 bases between them. Looked up from germline, CDR1 is LNHDA and CDR2 is SQIVND (reference sequence). The CDR3 has 12 residues. As DNA, the CDR3 is TGTGCCACTCAAGGGTGGGGGGCTGAAGCTTTCTTT. Translation gives CATQGWGAEAFF. Based on the CDR3 plus reference TRBV19 and TRBJ1-1, the full variable domain is DGGITQSPKYLFRKEGQNVTLSCEQNLNHDAMYWYRQDPGQGLRLIYYSQIVNDFQKGDIAEGYSVSREKKESFPLTVTSAQKNPTAFYLCATQGWGAEAFFGQGTRLTVV.

The V and J genes are TRBV18 and TRBJ1-2; D not certain. The length of the CDR3 is 13 residues. The germline CDR1 and CDR2 sequences are KGHSH and LQKENI. Trimming shortened V by 4 bases and J by 4 bases, and 10 bases separated the two germline ends. The CDR3 reads CASSHQDSYGYTF. CDR3 in DNA: TGTGCCAGCTCACACCAGGACTCCTATGGCTACACCTTC.

V usage is TRBV27 and J usage is TRBJ2-2; possibly TRBD2 for D (7 bases). The CDR3 consists of 16 residues. The germline gives CDR1 MNHEY, CDR2 SMNVEV (reference sequence). V lost 0 bases and J 2 bases, leaving 10 bases between the germline ends. CDR3 sequence: CASSLSGGTNTGELFF. The CDR3 bases are TGTGCCAGCAGTTTATCCGGGGGGACAAACACCGGGGAGCTGTTTTTT.